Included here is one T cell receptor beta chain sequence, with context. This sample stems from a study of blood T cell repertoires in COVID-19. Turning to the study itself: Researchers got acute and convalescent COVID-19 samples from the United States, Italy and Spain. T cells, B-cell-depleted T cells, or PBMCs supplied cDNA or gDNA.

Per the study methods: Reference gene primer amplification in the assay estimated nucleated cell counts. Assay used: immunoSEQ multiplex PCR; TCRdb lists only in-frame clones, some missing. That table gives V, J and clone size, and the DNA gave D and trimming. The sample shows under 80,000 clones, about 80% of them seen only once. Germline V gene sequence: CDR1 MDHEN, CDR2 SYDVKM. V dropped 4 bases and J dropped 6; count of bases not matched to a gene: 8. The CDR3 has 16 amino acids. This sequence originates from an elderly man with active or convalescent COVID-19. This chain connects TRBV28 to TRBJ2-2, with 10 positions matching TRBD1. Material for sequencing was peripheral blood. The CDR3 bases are TGTGCCAGCAGTTCGGGACAGGGGTTCAAGGCCGGGGAGCTGTTTTTT. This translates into CASSSGQGFKAGELFF.